These 17 T cell receptor beta chains share one sample of origin, sequenced in a study of blood T cell repertoires in COVID-19 (TCRdb year 2020). Library preparation employed the immunoSEQ multiplex PCR assay. The source is immuneACCESS, and TCRdb retained only in-frame sequences with V and J called. Part of the clones is not carried over; for the studies checked, unresolved V genes explain less than half of this, and the remainder is unexplained. The sample table contains some 220,000 clones; only one count was recorded for 85% of them. More than 4.5% of the sample is in the top ten clones. The sample comprised peripheral blood. The receptors stem from a man aged 50-59 years with COVID-19, enrolled during active disease.

The chain is built from TRBV9 and TRBJ1-2; TRBD1 matches 7 bases. The CDR3 has 17 residues. Trimming took 0 bases from V and 3 from J; bases not matched to a gene: 11. The germline CDR1 and CDR2 sequences are SGDLS and YYNGEE. The CDR3 loop reads CASSVAAQGQHYYGYTF. CDR3 DNA sequence: TGTGCCAGCAGCGTAGCAGCCCAGGGACAGCACTACTATGGCTACACCTTC.

V gene TRBV11-2 combines with J gene TRBJ1-1; possible D gene TRBD1, 5 bases. The germline gives CDR1 SGHAT, CDR2 FQNNGV. The CDR3 covers 16 residues. Trimming shortened V by 1 base and J by 1 base, and 13 bases separated the two germline ends. CDR3 protein: CASSLGSSGPNTEAFF. The CDR3 DNA reads as TGTGCCAGCAGCTTAGGTTCGTCAGGGCCGAACACTGAAGCTTTCTTT.

This chain uses TRBV24-1 with TRBJ2-7; weak D call: TRBD1 (5 bases). Germline CDR1 KGHDR, CDR2 SFDVKD. Trimming took 6 bases from V and 0 from J, leaving 11 bases between them. This CDR3 contains 14 residues. The CDR3 coding sequence is TGTGCCACCAGTACAGGCGACAACTCCTACGAGCAGTACTTC. Translated: CATSTGDNSYEQYF.

The genes are TRBV28 and TRBJ1-2; D is undetermined. The CDR3 is 12 amino acids. Trimming left V 2 bases short and J 5 bases short, with 6 bases between. Germline lookup yields CDR1 MDHEN and CDR2 SYDVKM. The CDR3 spells CASSLKRYGYTF. CDR3 DNA: TGTGCCAGCAGTTTAAAGCGATATGGCTACACCTTC.

The J gene is TRBJ2-2, the V gene TRBV11-2, with a tentative D call TRBD2 (5 bases). Germline lookup yields CDR1 SGHAT and CDR2 FQNNGV. V was clipped by 3 bases and J by 6 bases, with 20 bases between them. The CDR3 loop spans 17 amino acids. Here the CDR3 DNA reads TGTGCCAGCAGCTTTAGGGCCGGGGTTTCCGGTGCCGGGGAGCTGTTTTTT. Translating gives CASSFRAGVSGAGELFF.

This chain joins TRBV19 and TRBJ1-4, with 11 positions matching TRBD1. Trimming cost V 4 bases and J 8 bases; bases outside gene matches: 9. Germline V CDR1 and CDR2: LNHDA, SQIVND (reference sequence). The CDR3 is made up of 16 amino acids. Written as DNA, the CDR3 is TGTGCCAGTAGTACGGACTGGGACAGGGGGAGCGAAAAACTGTTTTTT. This encodes CASSTDWDRGSEKLFF. The whole variable domain, remainder taken from reference TRBV19 and TRBJ1-4, is DGGITQSPKYLFRKEGQNVTLSCEQNLNHDAMYWYRQDPGQGLRLIYYSQIVNDFQKGDIAEGYSVSREKKESFPLTVTSAQKNPTAFYLCASSTDWDRGSEKLFFGSGTQLSVL.

This chain joins TRBV6-5 and TRBJ2-1; D is possibly TRBD2 (5 bases). Germline values: CDR1 MNHEY, CDR2 SVGAGI. The CDR3 runs 16 residues. Trimming removed 0 bases from V and 7 bases from J, with 16 bases in between. The CDR3 DNA follows: TGTGCCAGCAGTTACTCCCAAGGCAGCGGTGAGAATGAGCAGTTCTTC. It is translated as CASSYSQGSGENEQFF.

V gene TRBV15 combines with J gene TRBJ2-3; D is possibly TRBD1 (5 bases). The CDR3 runs to 15 residues. The germline CDR1 and CDR2 sequences are LNHNV and YYDKDF (reference sequence). Trimming took off 1 base at V and 4 bases at J, with 12 bases between the two ends. For the CDR3, the DNA is TGTGCCACCAGCAGAGTTAGGGGAACCCCAGATACGCAGTATTTT. Protein product: CATSRVRGTPDTQYF.

The DNA for the CDR3 is TGTGCCAGCAGTTACTTACAGGGGAACGGCGAGCAGTACTTC. It yields the protein CASSYLQGNGEQYF. The chain has TRBV6-5 and TRBJ2-7, with 7 bases matching TRBD1. The length of the CDR3 is 14 residues. J gave up 6 bases and V 1 base, and 6 bases lay outside the gene matches. Germline assignment: CDR1 MNHEY and CDR2 SVGAGI.

The chain carries TRBV10-3 and TRBJ1-1; 7 nucleotides match TRBD1. CDR3 length: 15 residues. Germline assignment: CDR1 ENHRY and CDR2 SYGVKD. V lost 0 bases and J lost 1; bases outside the gene matches: 2. CDR3 amino acids: CAISESTGWNTEAFF. CDR3 DNA sequence: TGTGCCATCAGTGAGTCGACAGGGTGGAACACTGAAGCTTTCTTT.

This clone is a singleton in its sample. The rearrangement uses TRBV7-2 and TRBJ1-2, with D possibly TRBD1 on 6 matching bases. The V gene's germline CDR1 is SGHTA and CDR2 FQGNSA. V lost 5 bases to trimming and J lost 4 bases, with 11 bases between them. The CDR3 covers 13 residues. CDR3 in DNA: TGTGCCAGCAGCCCGGACAGACGCTATGGCTACACCTTC. Protein sequence: CASSPDRRYGYTF.

This chain joins TRBV9 and TRBJ1-1; maybe TRBD1 (6 bases). The germline V and J ends were trimmed by 0 bases and 6 bases, with 12 bases remaining between them. The CDR3 sequence is 14 residues long. Germline CDR1 is SGDLS and CDR2 is YYNGEE. CDR3 coding DNA: TGTGCCAGCAGCGTAGCCCAGGGGACCTCTGAAGCTTTCTTT. It translates to CASSVAQGTSEAFF.

This clone was counted only a few times. The genes are TRBV7-8 and TRBJ1-1, with D hard to call. The CDR3 runs 14 residues. CDR1 is SGHVS and CDR2 is FQNEAQ in the germline V gene. V lost 2 bases and J 0 bases, leaving 7 bases between the germline ends. The CDR3 here is CASSLWALNTEAFF. For the CDR3, the DNA is TGTGCCAGCAGCTTATGGGCCTTGAACACTGAAGCTTTCTTT.

This chain links TRBV5-1 with TRBJ2-5; the D gene is possibly TRBD1 (6 bases). Germline V gene lookup returns CDR1 SGHRS and CDR2 YFSETQ. The CDR3 runs 16 residues. Deletions cut 0 bases from V and 1 base from J, with 13 bases between. DNA of the CDR3: TGCGCCAGCAGCTTGGGGACCGGGACACTCCAAGAGACCCAGTACTTC. Translation gives CASSLGTGTLQETQYF.

This clone was seen only once. The CDR3 loop is CATIGQGTGEQFF. The CDR3 nucleotides are TGTGCCACCATAGGACAGGGTACCGGTGAGCAGTTCTTC. V usage is TRBV24-1 and J usage is TRBJ2-1, with 8 bases aligning to TRBD1. The CDR3 loop spans 13 amino acids. Per germline, CDR1 KGHDR and CDR2 SFDVKD. Trimming removed 8 bases from V and 9 bases from J; junction bases left unmatched: 8.

The genes are TRBV10-3 and TRBJ2-3, with 8 bases fitting TRBD2. The V gene's germline CDR1 is ENHRY and CDR2 SYGVKD. The junction had 8 bases not matched to a gene; V was cut back by 7 bases and J by 2 bases. The CDR3 is made up of 15 amino acids. This CDR3 reads CAIKNRGGPTDTQYF. The CDR3 nucleotides are TGTGCCATCAAGAACCGGGGGGGTCCCACAGATACGCAGTATTTT.

The rearrangement uses TRBV9 and TRBJ2-7, with 8 nucleotides matching TRBD2. CDR3 size: 15 residues. Unmatched junction bases numbered 9, after V lost 4 bases and J lost 3 bases. Germline CDR1 is SGDLS and CDR2 is YYNGEE. The CDR3 loop reads CASSPQAGGLYEQYF. CDR3 bases: TGTGCCAGCAGCCCCCAGGCGGGAGGACTCTACGAGCAGTACTTC.